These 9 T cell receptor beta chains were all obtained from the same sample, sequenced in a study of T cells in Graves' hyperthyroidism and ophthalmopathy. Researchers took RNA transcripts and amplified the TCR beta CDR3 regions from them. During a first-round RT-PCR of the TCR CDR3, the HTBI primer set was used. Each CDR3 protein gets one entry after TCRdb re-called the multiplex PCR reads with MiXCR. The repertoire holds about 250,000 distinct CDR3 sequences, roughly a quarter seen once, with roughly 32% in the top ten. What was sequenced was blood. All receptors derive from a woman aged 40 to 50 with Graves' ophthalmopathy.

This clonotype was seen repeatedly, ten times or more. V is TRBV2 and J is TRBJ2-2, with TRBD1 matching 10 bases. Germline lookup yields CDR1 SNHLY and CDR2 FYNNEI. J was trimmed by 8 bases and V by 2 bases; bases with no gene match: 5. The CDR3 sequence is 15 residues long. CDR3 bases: TGTGCCAGCAGTGAACAGAGACAGGGGGCAGGGGAGCTGTTTTTT. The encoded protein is CASSEQRQGAGELFF.

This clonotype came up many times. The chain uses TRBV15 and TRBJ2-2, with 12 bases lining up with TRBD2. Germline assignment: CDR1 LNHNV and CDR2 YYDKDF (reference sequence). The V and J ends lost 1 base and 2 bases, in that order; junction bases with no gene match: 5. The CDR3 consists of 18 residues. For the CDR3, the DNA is TGTGCCACCAGCAGAGCACTAGCGGGAGGAGTTAACACCGGGGAGCTGTTTTTT. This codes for CATSRALAGGVNTGELFF.

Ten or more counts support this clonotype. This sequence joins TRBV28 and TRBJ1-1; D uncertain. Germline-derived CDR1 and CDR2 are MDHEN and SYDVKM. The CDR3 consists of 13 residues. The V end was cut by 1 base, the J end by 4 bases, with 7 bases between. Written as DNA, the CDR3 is TGTGCCAGCAGTTTATATCGGACCACTGAAGCTTTCTTT. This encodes CASSLYRTTEAFF.

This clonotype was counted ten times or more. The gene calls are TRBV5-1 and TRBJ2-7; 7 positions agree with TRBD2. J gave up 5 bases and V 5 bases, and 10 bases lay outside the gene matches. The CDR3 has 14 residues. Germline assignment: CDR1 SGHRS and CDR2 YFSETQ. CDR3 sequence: CASSVASGFHEQYF. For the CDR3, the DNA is TGCGCCAGCAGTGTGGCTAGCGGTTTCCACGAGCAGTACTTC.

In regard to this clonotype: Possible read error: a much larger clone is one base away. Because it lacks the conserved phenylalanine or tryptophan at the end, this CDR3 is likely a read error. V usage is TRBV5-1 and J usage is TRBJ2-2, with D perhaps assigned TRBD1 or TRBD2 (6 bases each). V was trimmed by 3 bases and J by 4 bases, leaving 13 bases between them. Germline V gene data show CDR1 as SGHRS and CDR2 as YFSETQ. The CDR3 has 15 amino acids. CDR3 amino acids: CASSYSGASTGELFL. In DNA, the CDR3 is TGCGCCAGCAGCTATTCGGGGGCGAGCACCGGGGAGCTGTTTCTT.

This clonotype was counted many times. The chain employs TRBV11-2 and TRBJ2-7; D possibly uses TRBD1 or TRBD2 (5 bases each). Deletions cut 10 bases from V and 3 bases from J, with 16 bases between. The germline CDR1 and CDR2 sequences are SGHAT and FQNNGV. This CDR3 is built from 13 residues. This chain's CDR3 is CATAAGGIYEQYF. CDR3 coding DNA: TGTGCCACCGCAGCTGGGGGAATCTACGAGCAGTACTTC.

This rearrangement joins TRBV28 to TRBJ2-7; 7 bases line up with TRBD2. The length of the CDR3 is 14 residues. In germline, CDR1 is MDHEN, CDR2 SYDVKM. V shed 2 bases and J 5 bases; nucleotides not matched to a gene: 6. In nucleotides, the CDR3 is TGTGCCAGCAGTTTAAGCGGGGATCTAAACGAGCAGTACTTC. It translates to CASSLSGDLNEQYF.

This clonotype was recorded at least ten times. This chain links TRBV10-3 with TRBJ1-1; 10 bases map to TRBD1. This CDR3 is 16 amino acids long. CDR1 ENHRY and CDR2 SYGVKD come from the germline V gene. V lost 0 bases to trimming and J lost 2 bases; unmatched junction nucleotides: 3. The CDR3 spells CAISESTGGLNTEAFF. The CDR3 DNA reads TGTGCCATCAGTGAGTCGACAGGGGGCCTTAACACTGAAGCTTTCTTT.

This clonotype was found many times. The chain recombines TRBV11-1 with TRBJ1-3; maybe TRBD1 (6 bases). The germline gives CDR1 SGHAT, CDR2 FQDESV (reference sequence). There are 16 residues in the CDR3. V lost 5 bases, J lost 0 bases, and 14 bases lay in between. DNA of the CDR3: TGTGCCAGCAGCAACCGGGACATAAGCTCTGGAAACACCATATATTTT. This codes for CASSNRDISSGNTIYF.